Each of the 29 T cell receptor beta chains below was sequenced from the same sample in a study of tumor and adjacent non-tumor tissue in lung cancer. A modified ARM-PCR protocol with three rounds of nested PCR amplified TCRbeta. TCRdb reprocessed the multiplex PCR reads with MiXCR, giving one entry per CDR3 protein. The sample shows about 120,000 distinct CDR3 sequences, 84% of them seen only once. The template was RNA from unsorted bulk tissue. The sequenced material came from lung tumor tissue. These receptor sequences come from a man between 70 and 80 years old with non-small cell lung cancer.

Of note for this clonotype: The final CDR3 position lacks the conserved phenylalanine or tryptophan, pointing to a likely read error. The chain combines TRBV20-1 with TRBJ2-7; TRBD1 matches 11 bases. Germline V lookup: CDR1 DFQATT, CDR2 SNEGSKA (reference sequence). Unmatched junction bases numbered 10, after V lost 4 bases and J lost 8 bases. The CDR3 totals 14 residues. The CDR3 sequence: CSATRDRGLYKQYL. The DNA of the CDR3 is TGCAGTGCTACCAGGGACAGGGGGTTGTACAAGCAGTACCTC.

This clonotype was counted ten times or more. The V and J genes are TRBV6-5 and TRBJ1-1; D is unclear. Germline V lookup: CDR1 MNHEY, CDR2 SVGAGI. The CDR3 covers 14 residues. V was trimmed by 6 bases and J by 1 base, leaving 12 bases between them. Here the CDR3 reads CASRALAKNTEAFF. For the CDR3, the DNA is TGTGCCAGCAGAGCTTTGGCGAAGAACACTGAAGCTTTCTTT.

The CDR3 loop is CASGLMYSEQFF. In DNA form, the CDR3 reads TGTGCTAGTGGCTTGATGTATAGTGAGCAGTTCTTC. The chain uses TRBV12-5 and TRBJ2-1; D gene unclear. CDR3 length equals 12 residues. Trimming left V 6 bases short and J 9 bases short, with 12 bases between. From germline, CDR1 is LGHNT and CDR2 FRNRAP. The complete variable domain, with remaining parts taken from reference TRBV12-5 and TRBJ2-1, reads DARVTQTPRHKVTEMGQEVTMRCQPILGHNTVFWYRQTMMQGLELLAYFRNRAPLDDSGMPKDRFSAEMPDATLATLKIQPSEPRDSAVYFCASGLMYSEQFFGPGTRLTVL.

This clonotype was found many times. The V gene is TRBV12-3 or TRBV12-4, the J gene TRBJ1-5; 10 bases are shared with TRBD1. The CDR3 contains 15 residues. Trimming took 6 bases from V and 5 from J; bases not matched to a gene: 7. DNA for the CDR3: TGTGCCAGCAGCCCGACAGGGGGCAACCATCAGCCCCAGCATTTT. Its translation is CASSPTGGNHQPQHF.

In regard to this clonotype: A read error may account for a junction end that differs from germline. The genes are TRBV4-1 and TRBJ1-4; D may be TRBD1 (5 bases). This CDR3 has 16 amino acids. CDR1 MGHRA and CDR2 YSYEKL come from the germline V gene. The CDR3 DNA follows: TGCGCCGGCAGCGAAGCCCCCTCGGGGGATAATGAAAAACTGTTTTTT. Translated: CAGSEAPSGDNEKLFF.

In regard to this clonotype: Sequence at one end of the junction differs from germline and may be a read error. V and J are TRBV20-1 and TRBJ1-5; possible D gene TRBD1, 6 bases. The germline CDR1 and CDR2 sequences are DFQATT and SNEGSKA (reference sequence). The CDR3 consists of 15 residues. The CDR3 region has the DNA TGCAGCGCTAGAGAAGCAGGGGACTCCAATCAGCCCCAGCATTTT. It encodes CSAREAGDSNQPQHF.

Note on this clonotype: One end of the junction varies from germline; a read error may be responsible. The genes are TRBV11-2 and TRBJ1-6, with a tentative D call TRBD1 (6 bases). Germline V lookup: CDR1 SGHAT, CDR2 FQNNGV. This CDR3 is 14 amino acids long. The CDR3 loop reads CASSQIGGYPPPHF. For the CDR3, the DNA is TGTGCCAGCAGTCAGATAGGGGGGTATCCACCCCCCCACTTT.

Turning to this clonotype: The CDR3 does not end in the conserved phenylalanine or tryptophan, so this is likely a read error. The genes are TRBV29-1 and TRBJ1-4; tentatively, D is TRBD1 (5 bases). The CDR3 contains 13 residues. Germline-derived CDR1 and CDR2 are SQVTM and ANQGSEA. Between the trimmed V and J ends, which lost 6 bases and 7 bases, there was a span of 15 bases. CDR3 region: CSVVAGNGEKLFL. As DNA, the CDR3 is TGCAGCGTCGTGGCAGGGAATGGTGAAAAACTGTTTTTA.

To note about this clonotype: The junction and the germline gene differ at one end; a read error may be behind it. This chain's CDR3 is CAISDRGGYNEKQFF. DNA for the CDR3: TGTGCCATCAGTGATCGAGGCGGTTATAATGAAAAACAGTTTTTT. The chain uses TRBV10-3 and TRBJ1-4; D ambiguous. This CDR3 spans 15 amino acids. Looked up from germline, CDR1 is ENHRY and CDR2 is SYGVKD.

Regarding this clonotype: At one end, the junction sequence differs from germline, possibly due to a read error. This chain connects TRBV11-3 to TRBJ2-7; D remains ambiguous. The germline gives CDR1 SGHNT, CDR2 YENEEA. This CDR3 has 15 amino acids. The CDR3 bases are TGTGCCAGCAGCTTAACATGGCCTTTTTCCTACGAACAGTACTTC. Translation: CASSLTWPFSYEQYF.

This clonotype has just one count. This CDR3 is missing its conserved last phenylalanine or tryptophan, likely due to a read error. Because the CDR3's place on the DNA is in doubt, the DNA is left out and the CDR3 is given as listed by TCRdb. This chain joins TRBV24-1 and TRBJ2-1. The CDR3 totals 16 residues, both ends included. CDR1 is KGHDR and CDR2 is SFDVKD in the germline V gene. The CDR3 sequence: CATSDIGHGAYNEQFI.

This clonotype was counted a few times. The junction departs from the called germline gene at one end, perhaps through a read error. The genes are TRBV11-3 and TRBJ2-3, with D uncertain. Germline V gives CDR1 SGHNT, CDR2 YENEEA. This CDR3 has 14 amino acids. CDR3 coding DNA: TGTGCCGGCAGCTTCGGCGCACACACAGATACGCAGTATTTT. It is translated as CAGSFGAHTDTQYF.

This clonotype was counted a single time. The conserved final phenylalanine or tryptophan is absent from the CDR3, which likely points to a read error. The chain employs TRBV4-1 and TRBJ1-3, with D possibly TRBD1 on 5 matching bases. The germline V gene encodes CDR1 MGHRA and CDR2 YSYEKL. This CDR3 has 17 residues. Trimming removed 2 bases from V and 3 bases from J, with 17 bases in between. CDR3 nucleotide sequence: TGCGCCAGCAGCCAAATCCACGGGGGACGCATTGGAAACACCATATATCTT. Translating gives CASSQIHGGRIGNTIYL.

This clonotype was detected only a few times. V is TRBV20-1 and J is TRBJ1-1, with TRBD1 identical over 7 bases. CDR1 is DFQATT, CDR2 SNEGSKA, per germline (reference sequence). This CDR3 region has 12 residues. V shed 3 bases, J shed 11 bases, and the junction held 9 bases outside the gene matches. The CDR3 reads CSASGRGGLAFF. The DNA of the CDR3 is TGCAGTGCTAGTGGGAGAGGGGGCCTGGCTTTCTTT.

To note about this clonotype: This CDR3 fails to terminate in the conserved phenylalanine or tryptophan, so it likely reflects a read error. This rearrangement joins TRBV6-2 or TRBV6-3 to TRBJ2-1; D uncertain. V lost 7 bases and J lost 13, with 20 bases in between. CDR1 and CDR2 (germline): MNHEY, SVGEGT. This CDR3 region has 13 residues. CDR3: CASNRGGYNGQFL. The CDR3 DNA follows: TGTGCCAGCAACAGAGGCGGTTACAATGGACAGTTCTTA.

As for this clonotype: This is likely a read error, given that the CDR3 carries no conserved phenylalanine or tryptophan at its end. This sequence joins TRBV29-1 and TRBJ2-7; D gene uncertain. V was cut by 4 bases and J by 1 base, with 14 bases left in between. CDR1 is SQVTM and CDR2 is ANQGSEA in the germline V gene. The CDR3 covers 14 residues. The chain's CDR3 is CSVGGYRSSYEQYI. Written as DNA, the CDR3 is TGCAGCGTTGGTGGATATAGATCATCCTACGAGCAGTACATC.

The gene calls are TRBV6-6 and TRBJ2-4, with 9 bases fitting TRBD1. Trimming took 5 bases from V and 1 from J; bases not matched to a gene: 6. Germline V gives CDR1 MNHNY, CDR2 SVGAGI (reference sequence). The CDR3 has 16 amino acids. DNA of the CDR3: TGTGCCAGCAGTGGAGGACAGGGGTTCGCCAAAAACATTCAGTACTTC. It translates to CASSGGQGFAKNIQYF.

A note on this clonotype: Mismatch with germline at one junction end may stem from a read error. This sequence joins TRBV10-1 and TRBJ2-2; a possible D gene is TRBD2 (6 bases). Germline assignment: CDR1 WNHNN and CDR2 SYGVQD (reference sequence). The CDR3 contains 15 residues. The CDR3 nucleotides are TGCGCCAGCAGTGTAGGGAGGTCGAAGACCGAGGAGCTGTTTTTT. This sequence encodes CASSVGRSKTEELFF.

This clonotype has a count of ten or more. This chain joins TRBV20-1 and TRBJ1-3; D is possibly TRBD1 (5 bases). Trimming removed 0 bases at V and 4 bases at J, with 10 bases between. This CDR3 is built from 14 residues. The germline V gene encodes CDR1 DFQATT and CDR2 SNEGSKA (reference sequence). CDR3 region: CSAREAGRGNTIYF. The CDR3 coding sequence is TGCAGTGCTAGAGAGGCAGGGAGAGGAAACACCATATATTTT.

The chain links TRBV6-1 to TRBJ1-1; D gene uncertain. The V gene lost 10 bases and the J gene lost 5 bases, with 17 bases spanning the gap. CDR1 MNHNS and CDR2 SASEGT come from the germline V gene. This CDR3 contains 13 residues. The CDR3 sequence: CAITRTWETEAFF. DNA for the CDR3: TGTGCCATCACCCGGACGTGGGAGACTGAAGCTTTCTTT.

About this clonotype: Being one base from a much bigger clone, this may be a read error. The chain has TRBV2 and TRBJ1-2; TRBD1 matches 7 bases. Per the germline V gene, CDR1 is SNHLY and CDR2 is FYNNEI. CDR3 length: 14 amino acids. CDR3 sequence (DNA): TGTGCCAGCAGTATTGGGGTAGGGGGCGCTGGCTGCACCTTC. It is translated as CASSIGVGGAGCTF.

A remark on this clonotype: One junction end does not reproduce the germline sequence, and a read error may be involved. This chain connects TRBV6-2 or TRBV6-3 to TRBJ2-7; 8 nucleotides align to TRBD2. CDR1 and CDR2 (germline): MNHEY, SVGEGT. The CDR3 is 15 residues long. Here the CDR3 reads CASNPQSGGLMEQYF. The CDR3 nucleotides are TGTGCTAGCAATCCTCAAAGCGGGGGCCTTATGGAGCAGTACTTC.

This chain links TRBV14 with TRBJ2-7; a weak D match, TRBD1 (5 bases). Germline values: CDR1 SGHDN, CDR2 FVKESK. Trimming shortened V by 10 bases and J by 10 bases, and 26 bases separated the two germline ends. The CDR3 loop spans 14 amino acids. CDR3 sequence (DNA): TGTGCCATTAGCCAACAGACTCAGGGTCTCGAACAGTACTTC. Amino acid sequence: CAISQQTQGLEQYF.

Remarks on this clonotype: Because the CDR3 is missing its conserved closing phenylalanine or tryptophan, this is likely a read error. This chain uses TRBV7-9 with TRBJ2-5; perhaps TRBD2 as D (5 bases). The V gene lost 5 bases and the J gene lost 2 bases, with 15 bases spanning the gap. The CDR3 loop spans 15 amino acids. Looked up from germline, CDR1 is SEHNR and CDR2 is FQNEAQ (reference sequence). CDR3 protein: CASSPSGVEQETQYL. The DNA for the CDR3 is TGTGCCAGCAGCCCAAGCGGAGTAGAACAAGAGACCCAGTACTTA.

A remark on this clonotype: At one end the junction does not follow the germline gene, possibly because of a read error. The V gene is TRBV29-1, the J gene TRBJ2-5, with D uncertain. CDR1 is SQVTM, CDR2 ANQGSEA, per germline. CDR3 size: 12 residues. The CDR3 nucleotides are TGCAGCGTTGAGGCATGGGTAGAGACCCAGCACTTC. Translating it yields CSVEAWVETQHF. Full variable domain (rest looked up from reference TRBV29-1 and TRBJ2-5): SAVISQKPSRDICQRGTSLTIQCQVDSQVTMMFWYRQQPGQSLTLIATANQGSEATYESGFVIDKFPISRPNLTFSTLTVSNMSPEDSSIYLCSVEAWVETQHFGPGTRLLVL.

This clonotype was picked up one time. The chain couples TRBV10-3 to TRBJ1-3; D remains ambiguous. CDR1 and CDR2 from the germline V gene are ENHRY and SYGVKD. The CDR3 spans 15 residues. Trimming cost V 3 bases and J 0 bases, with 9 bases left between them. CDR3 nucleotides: TGTGCCATCAGTGACTCGGGATGCTCTGGAAACACCATATATTTT. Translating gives CAISDSGCSGNTIYF.

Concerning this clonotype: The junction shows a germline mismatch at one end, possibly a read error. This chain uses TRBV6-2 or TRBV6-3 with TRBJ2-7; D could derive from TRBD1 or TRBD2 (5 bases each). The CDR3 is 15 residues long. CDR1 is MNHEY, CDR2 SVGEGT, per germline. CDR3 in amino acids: CASSYMGRYLYERYF. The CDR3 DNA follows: TGTGCCAGCAGTTACATGGGACGGTATCTCTACGAGCGGTACTTC.

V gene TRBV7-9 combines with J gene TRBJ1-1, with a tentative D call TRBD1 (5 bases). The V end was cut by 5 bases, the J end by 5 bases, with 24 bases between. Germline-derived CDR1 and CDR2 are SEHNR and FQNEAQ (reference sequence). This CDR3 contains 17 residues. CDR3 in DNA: TGTGCCAGCAGCATCAACCTCTGGACATGGGGAAGGACTGAAGCTTTCTTT. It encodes CASSINLWTWGRTEAFF.

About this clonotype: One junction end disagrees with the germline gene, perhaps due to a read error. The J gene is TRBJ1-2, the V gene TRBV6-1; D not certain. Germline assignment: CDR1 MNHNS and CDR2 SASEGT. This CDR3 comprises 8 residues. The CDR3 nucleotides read TGTGCCGTCGGTGACTACACCTTT. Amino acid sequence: CAVGDYTF.